The 4 T cell receptor beta chains below all came from one sample that was sequenced in a study of technical replicates of blood from a handful of donors. Clones were sequenced by immunoSEQ multiplex PCR, and TCRdb holds only the in-frame ones, with some missing. The table lists about 73,000 clones, roughly 93% of them singletons. Sample: T cells isolated from PBMCs. These receptors were taken from a human donor in good health.

V gene TRBV11-2 combines with J gene TRBJ1-3; the D gene is possibly TRBD1 (5 bases). The CDR3 sequence is 15 residues long. The germline gives CDR1 SGHAT, CDR2 FQNNGV. Trimming pared 2 bases from V and 2 bases from J, leaving 10 bases between. CDR3 sequence (DNA): TGTGCCAGCAGCTTACGGGGGTCAGCTGGAAACACCATATATTTT. It yields the protein CASSLRGSAGNTIYF.

The J gene is TRBJ2-6, the V gene TRBV5-1; perhaps TRBD1 as D (6 bases). The length of the CDR3 is 18 residues. The V gene's germline CDR1 is SGHRS and CDR2 YFSETQ. Trimming removed 2 bases from V and 2 bases from J, with 17 bases in between. The CDR3 nucleotides are TGCGCCAGCAGCTTAACGGGTATAACAGGGACTGGGGCCAACGTCCTGACTTTC. Protein sequence: CASSLTGITGTGANVLTF.

The rearrangement links TRBV5-6 to TRBJ2-7; 8 bases match TRBD2. V gave up 2 bases and J gave up 3 bases; unmatched junction bases: 4. The CDR3 sequence is 14 residues long. CDR1 and CDR2 (germline): SGHDT, YYEEEE. The CDR3 coding sequence is TGTGCCAGCAGCTTCAGCGGGAGCAACTACGAGCAGTACTTC. Encoded protein: CASSFSGSNYEQYF.

J is TRBJ2-7 and V is TRBV5-6, with D tentatively TRBD1 (5 bases). Germline V gives CDR1 SGHDT, CDR2 YYEEEE. The CDR3 has 13 amino acids. V was cut by 4 bases and J by 4 bases, with 12 bases left in between. This CDR3 is CASSTPGIYEQYF. In nucleotides, the CDR3 is TGTGCCAGCAGCACCCCAGGGATATACGAGCAGTACTTC. The full variable domain, completed using reference TRBV5-6 and TRBJ2-7, is DAGVTQSPTHLIKTRGQQVTLRCSPKSGHDTVSWYQQALGQGPQFIFQYYEEEERQRGNFPDRFSGHQFPNYSSELNVNALLLGDSALYLCASSTPGIYEQYFGPGTRLTVT.